These T cell receptor beta chains were read from a single sample in a study of T-cell reconstitution after alpha-beta-depleted transplantation in children. One entry per CDR3 protein, called by TCRdb with MiXCR from the PCR reads. The table shows approximately 250,000 distinct CDR3 sequences, with over 20% occurring only once. The sample consisted of PBMCs, taken before TCRalphabeta/CD19-depleted stem cell transplant. These receptors were taken from a girl aged 2 to 10 with Fanconi anemia, due to receive a stem cell transplant. Each CDR3 is given with its conserved first and last residue. The order of the fields is D gene, CDR3 length, J gene, V gene, clone size, CDR3 DNA, CDR3 protein. A D gene is named only where the DNA matches it firmly. Size is omitted from some rows. Given values are once, few, many or a class for expanded clones.

. | 15 | TRBJ2-7 | TRBV12-3/TRBV12-4 | . | TGTGCCAGCAGTTTGTTGGGGGGCGAGGCGAACGAGCAGTACTTC | CASSLLGGEANEQYF
TRBD1 | 18 | TRBJ2-4 | TRBV15 | few | TGTGCCACCAGCCGTCGACAGGGGGCTAGTATAGCCAAAAACATTCAGTACTTC | CATSRRQGASIAKNIQYF
. | 13 | TRBJ2-5 | TRBV6-1 | . | TGTGCCAGCATGAAGACAGTCCAAGAGACCCAGTACTTC | CASMKTVQETQYF
. | 13 | TRBJ1-1 | TRBV2 | . | TGTGCCAGCGCCTGGAACACGAACACTGAAGCTTTCTTT | CASAWNTNTEAFF
. | 14 | TRBJ1-2 | TRBV9 | many | TGTGCCAGCAGCGTGGGGGGTATTGACTATGGCTACACCTTC | CASSVGGIDYGYTF
. | 10 | TRBJ2-3 | TRBV2 | few | TGTGCCAGCGGAGGACCTACGCAGTATTTT | CASGGPTQYF
. | 14 | TRBJ2-7 | TRBV29-1 | few | TGCAGCGTTGGGCCCATAGGGGCGACGGACGAGCAGTACTTC | CSVGPIGATDEQYF
TRBD1 | 14 | TRBJ1-2 | TRBV6-4 | . | TGTGCCAGCAGGGACACAGGGGCTAACTATGGCTACACCTTC | CASRDTGANYGYTF
. | 15 | TRBJ1-1 | TRBV28 | . | TGTGCCAGCAGTTTCGTAGTCGGCGACAGCACTGAAGCTTTCTTT | CASSFVVGDSTEAFF
TRBD2 | 15 | TRBJ2-7 | TRBV28 | few | TGTGCCAGCAGTTTAGGGACGGGGCGGGGGAAGGAGCAGTACTTC | CASSLGTGRGKEQYF
. | 14 | TRBJ1-1 | TRBV14 | many | TGTGCCAGCAGCCAGCTACAGGGGAACACTGAAGCTTTCTTT | CASSQLQGNTEAFF
. | 16 | TRBJ2-7 | TRBV20-1 | few | TGCAGTGCTAGAGGCTCACCGGGACACCTTTCCTACGAGCAGTACTTC | CSARGSPGHLSYEQYF
TRBD2 | 15 | TRBJ2-1 | TRBV29-1 | many | TGCAGCGTTGTGGATCCTAGCGGGAGGGCCGCTGAGCAGTTCTTC | CSVVDPSGRAAEQFF
TRBD2 | 15 | TRBJ2-3 | TRBV20-1 | . | TGCAGTGCCTCCCTAGCGGGAGTTTTAAGAGATACGCAGTATTTT | CSASLAGVLRDTQYF
TRBD1 | 14 | TRBJ1-1 | TRBV20-1 | . | TGCAGTGCCCCACGACAGGGCGTGGACACTGAAGCTTTCTTT | CSAPRQGVDTEAFF
TRBD2 | 16 | TRBJ2-3 | TRBV7-3 | . | TGTGCCAGCAGCCCGACCGGGACTAGTGGTATCGATACGCAGTATTTT | CASSPTGTSGIDTQYF
. | 11 | TRBJ2-7 | TRBV29-1 | few | TGCAGCGCCCTCATCCTCTACGAGCAGTACTTC | CSALILYEQYF
TRBD1 | 14 | TRBJ2-7 | TRBV10-3 | many | TGTGCCATCAGGGACAGGGGGCCATCCTACGAGCAGTACTTC | CAIRDRGPSYEQYF
TRBD2 | 19 | TRBJ2-2 | TRBV4-2 | few | TGTGCCAGCAGCCAAGATCCAGGGGGTCTAGCGGGAGAGGCCGGGGAGCTGTTTTTT | CASSQDPGGLAGEAGELFF
TRBD1 | 13 | TRBJ1-2 | TRBV20-1 | . | TGCAGTGATTTATTCGGGACAGAGGCTGGCTACACCTTC | CSDLFGTEAGYTF
. | 13 | TRBJ2-1 | TRBV20-1 | . | TGCAGTGCCGAGAGGCGGGGTTACAATGAGCAGTTCTTC | CSAERRGYNEQFF
. | 16 | TRBJ2-6 | TRBV6-5 | . | TGTGCCAGCAGATACGCAGGGTACTCTGGGGCCAACGTCCTGACTTTC | CASRYAGYSGANVLTF
TRBD2 | 19 | TRBJ2-1 | TRBV20-1 | few | TGCAGTGCTAGGGCTCGGCGGGGGGTACGGCCGAGCTCCTACAATGAGCAGTTCTTC | CSARARRGVRPSSYNEQFF
TRBD2 | 17 | TRBJ2-7 | TRBV6-6 | once | TGTGCCAGCAGTTACTCGAATTTAGCGGGCCGCTCCTACGAGCAGTACTTC | CASSYSNLAGRSYEQYF
. | 16 | TRBJ2-1 | TRBV15 | . | TGTGCCACCAGCAGATTTAACTTCCTCGGCGGGCATGAGCAGTTCTTC | CATSRFNFLGGHEQFF
TRBD2 | 14 | TRBJ2-5 | TRBV29-1 | . | TGCAGCGTTGGGCTAGCGGGAGGCCGGGAGACCCAGTACTTC | CSVGLAGGRETQYF
. | 12 | TRBJ2-1 | TRBV29-1 | many | TGCAGCGTTGGACAGGCTGGAAGTGAGCAGTTCTTC | CSVGQAGSEQFF
TRBD2 | 15 | TRBJ2-1 | TRBV6-5 | many | TGTGCCAGCAGTTACTCTAGCGGGGGGTGGACTGAGCAGTTCTTC | CASSYSSGGWTEQFF
. | 14 | TRBJ2-3 | TRBV5-1 | few | TGCGCCAGCACCCCCTTGGGGGGACAAGATACGCAGTATTTT | CASTPLGGQDTQYF
. | 13 | TRBJ2-4 | TRBV29-1 | . | TGCAGCGTTGAGGGACGGGGTGTCAACATTCAGTACTTC | CSVEGRGVNIQYF
. | 12 | TRBJ2-3 | TRBV2 | few | TGTGCCAGCAGCGAAACTAGGATTACGCAGTATTTT | CASSETRITQYF
TRBD1 | 12 | TRBJ2-5 | TRBV29-1 | . | TGCAGCGGGAAGACAGGGGCCGAGACCCAGTACTTC | CSGKTGAETQYF
. | 12 | TRBJ2-1 | TRBV11-3 | . | TGTGCCAGCAGCCCAGACCATGATGAGCAGTTCTTC | CASSPDHDEQFF
. | 14 | TRBJ2-3 | TRBV12-3/TRBV12-4 | many | TGTGCCAGCAGCGCAACGGGGGGCACAGATACGCAGTATTTT | CASSATGGTDTQYF
TRBD1 | 17 | TRBJ2-3 | TRBV28 | . | TGTGCCAGCAGTTCTCCCTTGACAGGGGGAGACACAGATACGCAGTATTTT | CASSSPLTGGDTDTQYF
TRBD2 | 18 | TRBJ2-5 | TRBV2 | . | TGTACCAGCAGTTCCACAGGACTAGTGGCCCCCCACCAAGAGACCCAGTACTTC | CTSSSTGLVAPHQETQYF
TRBD2 | 15 | TRBJ2-7 | TRBV7-2 | many | TGTGCCAGCAGCTCATCCGGGACTATGGGAATCGAGCAGTACTTC | CASSSSGTMGIEQYF
. | 12 | TRBJ2-7 | TRBV20-1 | . | TGCAGTGCTATGCGGACAATCTACGAGCAGTACTTC | CSAMRTIYEQYF
. | 13 | TRBJ2-3 | TRBV7-2 | many | TGTGCCAGCAGCTTGCCCCCGGACGATACGCAGTATTTT | CASSLPPDDTQYF
. | 15 | TRBJ2-7 | TRBV29-1 | . | TGCAGCGCCGAAATGAGTTCCGGAACAGAGTACGAGCAGTACTTC | CSAEMSSGTEYEQYF
TRBD2 | 16 | TRBJ2-5 | TRBV4-2 | many | TGTGCCAGCAGCCAAGATACTAGCGGGAGGGAAGAGACCCAGTACTTC | CASSQDTSGREETQYF
. | 12 | TRBJ2-3 | TRBV3-1 | . | TGTGCCAGCAGCCAAGATCAAGATACGCAGTATTTT | CASSQDQDTQYF
TRBD1 | 15 | TRBJ2-5 | TRBV7-8 | . | TGTGCCAGCAGCTTCGACAGGGGCCATCAAGAGACCCAGTACTTC | CASSFDRGHQETQYF
TRBD1 | 14 | TRBJ1-1 | TRBV29-1 | few | TGCAGCGTTACCCCAGGGGGCAGAGATACTGAAGCTTTCTTT | CSVTPGGRDTEAFF
. | 14 | TRBJ1-6 | TRBV20-1 | many | TGCAGTGCTAGAGACTTGAGAGATTATTCACCCCTCCACTTT | CSARDLRDYSPLHF
. | 14 | TRBJ2-3 | TRBV5-1 | . | TGCGCCAGCAGCTTGGATAACAGGGGAGGGACGCAGTATTTT | CASSLDNRGGTQYF
TRBD2 | 16 | TRBJ2-7 | TRBV5-1 | many | TGCGCCAGCAGCTTGGGCCTAGCGGGCTTAGCCTACGAGCAGTACTTC | CASSLGLAGLAYEQYF
TRBD2 | 17 | TRBJ2-3 | TRBV19 | many | TGTGCCAGTAGTATGCCGGGACTAGCGGGAGGTTTAGATACGCAGTATTTT | CASSMPGLAGGLDTQYF
. | 18 | TRBJ2-3 | TRBV6-1 | . | TGTGCCAGCAGTGCCAAGTTGTTAGCTTCGTCTAGCACAGATACGCAGTATTTT | CASSAKLLASSSTDTQYF
TRBD1 | 14 | TRBJ1-4 | TRBV29-1 | . | TGCAGCGCCAAGTTCCGGGACAGCAATGAAAAACTGTTTTTT | CSAKFRDSNEKLFF
. | 14 | TRBJ1-5 | TRBV2 | . | TGTGCCAGCAGTGAGAGGCGGACGGCTCGGCCCCAGCATTTT | CASSERRTARPQHF
TRBD1 | 13 | TRBJ2-7 | TRBV28 | few | TGTGCCACCGGACAGGCCTTTTCCTACGAGCAGTACTTC | CATGQAFSYEQYF
TRBD1 | 15 | TRBJ1-1 | TRBV5-1 | . | TGCGCCAGCAGCCCCAAATCGACAGGGCAGCCTGAAGCTTTCTTT | CASSPKSTGQPEAFF
TRBD2 | 17 | TRBJ2-7 | TRBV15 | many | TGTGCCACCAGCAGAGGGAAATTTCTAGCGGATGGCTACGAGCAGTACTTC | CATSRGKFLADGYEQYF
. | 14 | TRBJ2-1 | TRBV9 | . | TGTGCCAGCAGCGCGGGACCGATCTACAATGAGCAGTTCTTC | CASSAGPIYNEQFF
TRBD1 | 14 | TRBJ2-7 | TRBV6-2/TRBV6-3 | few | TGTGCCAGCAAACAAGGACAGGAATACTACGAGCAGTACTTC | CASKQGQEYYEQYF
. | 14 | TRBJ2-7 | TRBV6-2/TRBV6-3 | . | TGTGCCAGCTTAGGGTTAGAGGACTCCTACGAGCAGTACTTC | CASLGLEDSYEQYF
. | 14 | TRBJ2-7 | TRBV6-5 | many | TGTGCCAGCAGTTACTCTGGGGCCCCCTACGAGCAGTACTTC | CASSYSGAPYEQYF
TRBD1 | 15 | TRBJ2-7 | TRBV10-3 | many | TGTGCCATCAGTGAGTACAGGGGGTTCCCCTACGAGCAGTACTTC | CAISEYRGFPYEQYF
. | 17 | TRBJ1-4 | TRBV9 | . | TGTGCCAGCAGCCCTCGGGGGGCGAGGAGAACTAATGAAAAACTGTTTTTT | CASSPRGARRTNEKLFF